Listed here is a single T cell receptor (beta chain). What it binds is not known. Primers for the PCR totalled 60 Vbeta and 13 Jbeta. Some clones are missing from TCRdb's copy, which holds only in-frame ones; the method was immunoSEQ multiplex PCR. The sample includes 75,000 to 100,000 clones, approximately 72% of them seen just once. This specimen belongs to a study of cytomegalovirus exposure and HLA in healthy donors. Study-level information: Tens of millions of unique TCRs, all from HLA-typed donors, were included in an early release of the data. Study-wide points: Within a later analysis, the majority of CMV-associated TCR beta chains appeared HLA-restricted. For TCR beta chains, V- and J-gene trimming was later linked to a missense DCLRE1C variant. The authors judged a highly shared variant cluster likely a sequencing artifact.

Per germline, CDR1 SGDLS and CDR2 YYNGEE. The ends lost 3 bases at V and 7 bases at J; junction bases unmatched: 5. This CDR3 is built from 14 residues. This receptor was obtained from a man younger than 35 in good health and CMV-seropositive. The sample taken for sequencing was PBMCs. This chain connects TRBV9 to TRBJ1-2, with TRBD1 matching over 11 bases. The CDR3 sequence: CASSARGTGGGYTF. CDR3 DNA sequence: TGTGCCAGCAGCGCACGAGGGACAGGGGGTGGCTACACCTTC.